This note documents a single T cell receptor (beta chain) sequence. Trimming took off 5 bases at V and 2 bases at J, with 7 bases between the two ends. The CDR3 totals 12 residues. Per the germline V gene, CDR1 is SGHDT and CDR2 is YYEEEE. These data belong to a study of response to subunit inactivated influenza vaccine. TCRdb processed the RT-PCR reads anew with MiXCR; each CDR3 protein has one entry. The sample lists approximately 480,000 distinct CDR3 sequences; 9.5% to 12% were seen once. The material was PBMCs from blood, obtained 40 to 50 days after vaccination. The genes are TRBV5-6 and TRBJ1-2; D gene uncertain. The sequence came from a middle-aged man who received an inactivated influenza vaccine. Here the CDR3 DNA reads TGTGCCAGCAGAGGCCCGAACTATGGCTACACCTTC. It specifies CASRGPNYGYTF.